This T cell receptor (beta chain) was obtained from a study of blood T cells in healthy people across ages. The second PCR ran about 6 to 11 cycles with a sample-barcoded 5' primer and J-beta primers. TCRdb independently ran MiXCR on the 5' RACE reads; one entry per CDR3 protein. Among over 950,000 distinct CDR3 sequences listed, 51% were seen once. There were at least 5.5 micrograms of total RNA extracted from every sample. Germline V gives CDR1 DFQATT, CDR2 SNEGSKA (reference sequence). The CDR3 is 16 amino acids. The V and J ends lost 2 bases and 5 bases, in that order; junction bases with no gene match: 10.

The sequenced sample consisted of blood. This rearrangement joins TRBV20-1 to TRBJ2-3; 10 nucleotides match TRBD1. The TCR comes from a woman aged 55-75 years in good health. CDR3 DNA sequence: TGCAGTGCTAGACGTAGGGGACAGGGGCATGGAGATACGCAGTATTTT. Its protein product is CSARRRGQGHGDTQYF.